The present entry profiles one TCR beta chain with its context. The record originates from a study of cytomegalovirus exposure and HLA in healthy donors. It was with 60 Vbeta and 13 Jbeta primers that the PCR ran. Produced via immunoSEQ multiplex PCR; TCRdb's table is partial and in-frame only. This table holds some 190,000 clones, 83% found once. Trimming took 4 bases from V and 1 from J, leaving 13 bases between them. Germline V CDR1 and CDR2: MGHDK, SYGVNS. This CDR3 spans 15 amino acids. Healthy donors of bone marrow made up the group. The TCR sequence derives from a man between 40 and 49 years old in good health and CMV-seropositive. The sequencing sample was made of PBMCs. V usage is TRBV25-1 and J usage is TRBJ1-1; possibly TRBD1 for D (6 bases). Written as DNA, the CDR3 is TGTGCCAGCAGTGGAGAACAGGGTACGAACACTGAAGCTTTCTTT. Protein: CASSGEQGTNTEAFF. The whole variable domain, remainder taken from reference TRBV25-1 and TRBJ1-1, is EADIYQTPRYLVIGTGKKITLECSQTMGHDKMYWYQQDPGMELHLIHYSYGVNSTEKGDLSSESTVSRIRTEHFPLTLESARPSHTSQYLCASSGEQGTNTEAFFGQGTRLTVV.